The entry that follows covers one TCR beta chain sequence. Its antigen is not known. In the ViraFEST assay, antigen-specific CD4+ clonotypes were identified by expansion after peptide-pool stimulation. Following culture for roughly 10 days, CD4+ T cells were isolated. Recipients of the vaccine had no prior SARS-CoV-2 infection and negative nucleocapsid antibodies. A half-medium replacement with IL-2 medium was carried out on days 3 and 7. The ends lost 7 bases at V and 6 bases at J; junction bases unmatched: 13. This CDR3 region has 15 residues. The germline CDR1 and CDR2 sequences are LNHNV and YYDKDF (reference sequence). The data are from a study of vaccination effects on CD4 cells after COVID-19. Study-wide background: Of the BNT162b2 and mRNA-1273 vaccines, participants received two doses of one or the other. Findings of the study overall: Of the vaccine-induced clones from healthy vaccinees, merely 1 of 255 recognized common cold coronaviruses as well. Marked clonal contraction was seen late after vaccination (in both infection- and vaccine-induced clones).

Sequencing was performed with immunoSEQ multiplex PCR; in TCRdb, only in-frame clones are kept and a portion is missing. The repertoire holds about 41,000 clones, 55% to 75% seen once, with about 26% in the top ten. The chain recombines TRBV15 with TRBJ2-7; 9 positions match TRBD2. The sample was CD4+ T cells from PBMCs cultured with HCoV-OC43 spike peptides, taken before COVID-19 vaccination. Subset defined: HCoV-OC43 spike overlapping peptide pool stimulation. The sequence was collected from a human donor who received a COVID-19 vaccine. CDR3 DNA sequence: TGTGCCACCACACCGAGCATGCTAGCGGGAAGCGAGCAGTACTTC. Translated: CATTPSMLAGSEQYF.